What follows are 14 T cell receptor beta chains derived from one specimen sequenced in a study of beta chain features in type 1 diabetes (dated by TCRdb to 2016 to 2019). Library construction relied on the immunoSEQ multiplex PCR assay. The entire amount of isolated RNA was reverse transcribed using the High Capacity cDNA Reverse Transcription Kit, so the sequenced TCRB transcripts were expressed ones. Not all clones reach the TCRdb copy of this immuneACCESS table, which keeps in-frame sequences only. Checked studies attribute under half of the gap to unresolved V genes and leave the rest unexplained. This sample holds 970,000 or so clones; about a sixth were observed only once. The ten most abundant clones make up 0.023% of the sample. Sequencing was performed on naive CD4+ T cells from blood. In the paper's terms, the cell subset or site label means: true naive CD4+ T cells. These receptors all come from a woman between 18 and 30 years old in good health.

A word on this clone: One end of the junction is discordant with germline, which a read error may explain. This chain connects TRBV7-9 to TRBJ1-2; tentatively, D is TRBD1 (5 bases). This CDR3 has 14 amino acids. Looked up from germline, CDR1 is SEHNR and CDR2 is FQNEAQ (reference sequence). CDR3 bases: TGTGCCACCAGCCCCCTACAGGCGATCTATGGCTACACCTTC. It is translated as CATSPLQAIYGYTF.

This clone was seen more than once but under ten times. The CDR3 reads CASSKAPDSSYEQYF. For the CDR3, the DNA is TGCGCCAGCAGCAAGGCCCCGGACAGCTCCTACGAGCAGTACTTC. The chain carries TRBV5-1 and TRBJ2-7, with D perhaps matching TRBD1 (6 bases). The length of the CDR3 is 15 residues. V was pared by 4 bases and J by 0 bases, with 14 bases between. Germline assignment: CDR1 SGHRS and CDR2 YFSETQ.

The rearrangement uses TRBV4-3 and TRBJ2-7, with D unclear. Trimming took 1 base from V and 3 from J, leaving 13 bases between them. The CDR3 spans 15 residues. Germline CDR1 and CDR2: LGHNA and YSLEER. The CDR3 here is CASSQAYRQGYEQYF. CDR3 nucleotides: TGCGCCAGCAGCCAAGCTTACCGACAAGGCTACGAGCAGTACTTC.

Only a few counts were recorded for this clone. This sequence joins TRBV7-9 and TRBJ1-4, with 10 bases aligning to TRBD1. The CDR3 is 14 amino acids. Unmatched junction bases numbered 1, after V lost 3 bases and J lost 6 bases. CDR1 SEHNR and CDR2 FQNEAQ come from the germline V gene (reference sequence). Written as DNA, the CDR3 is TGTGCCAGCAGCTTCGGGACAGGGGATGAAAAACTGTTTTTT. Translation gives CASSFGTGDEKLFF. Full variable domain (missing parts from reference TRBV7-9 and TRBJ1-4): DTGVSQNPRHKITKRGQNVTFRCDPISEHNRLYWYRQTLGQGPEFLTYFQNEAQLEKSRLLSDRFSAERPKGSFSTLEIQRTEQGDSAMYLCASSFGTGDEKLFFGSGTQLSVL.

The V call is TRBV4-1, the J call TRBJ2-1, with a weak D call TRBD1 (5 bases). CDR1 is MGHRA, CDR2 YSYEKL, per germline. Trimming stripped 4 bases from V and 6 bases from J, with 16 bases between. The CDR3 extends over 15 amino acids. The CDR3 coding sequence is TGCGCCAGCAGCCCCCAGGGTGATCGTCGCAATGAGCAGTTCTTC. Translated: CASSPQGDRRNEQFF.

This chain uses TRBV19 with TRBJ2-2; possible D gene TRBD2, 7 bases. In germline, CDR1 is LNHDA, CDR2 SQIVND (reference sequence). This CDR3 has 14 residues. The germline V and J ends were trimmed by 5 bases and 4 bases, with 11 bases remaining between them. CDR3 in DNA: TGTGCCAGTAGTCGCGGGGGCGGCACCGGGGAGCTGTTTTTT. Translation: CASSRGGGTGELFF.

This clone has more than one count but fewer than ten. This sequence joins TRBV4-3 and TRBJ1-5, with no clear D. This CDR3 is built from 13 residues. The V end lost 0 bases, the J end lost 7 bases, and 7 bases lay between the germline ends. Per germline, CDR1 LGHNA and CDR2 YSLEER. The CDR3 here is CASSQDIGQPQHF. The CDR3 nucleotides read TGCGCCAGCAGCCAAGATATCGGGCAGCCCCAGCATTTT.

The genes are TRBV4-1 and TRBJ1-4; the match to TRBD1 covers 8 bases. This CDR3 comprises 15 residues. Trimming removed 0 bases from V and 7 bases from J; junction bases left unmatched: 4. The germline CDR1 and CDR2 sequences are MGHRA and YSYEKL. The CDR3 nucleotides read TGCGCCAGCAGCCAAGAGGACAGGGTGGGTGAAAAACTGTTTTTT. It translates to CASSQEDRVGEKLFF.

This clone turned up a few times. This chain joins TRBV2 and TRBJ1-4, with a weak D call TRBD1 (6 bases). The CDR3 spans 17 residues. CDR1 and CDR2 from the germline V gene are SNHLY and FYNNEI. Trimming removed 1 base at V and 6 bases at J, with 18 bases between. The CDR3 reads CASSEGLAYREDEKLFF. CDR3 DNA sequence: TGTGCCAGCAGTGAAGGGCTGGCGTACAGGGAAGATGAAAAACTGTTTTTT.

The chain joins TRBV5-4 to TRBJ2-7; 14 bases align to TRBD2. The ends lost 4 bases at V and 6 bases at J; junction bases unmatched: 15. This CDR3 has 18 amino acids. The germline V gene has CDR1 SGHNT and CDR2 YYREEE (reference sequence). CDR3: CASSNAGTSGRSFREQYF. CDR3 nucleotides: TGTGCCAGCAGCAACGCGGGGACTAGCGGGAGATCTTTCCGCGAGCAGTACTTC.

This clone was recorded a few times. The gene calls are TRBV5-6 and TRBJ2-2; no firm D call. The ends were cut back, 2 bases at V and 0 bases at J, with 5 bases in the middle. The V gene's germline CDR1 is SGHDT and CDR2 YYEEEE. The CDR3 contains 14 residues. As DNA, the CDR3 is TGTGCCAGCAGCTTAGCCACGAACACCGGGGAGCTGTTTTTT. Translating gives CASSLATNTGELFF.

The chain links TRBV7-9 to TRBJ2-1, with D unclear. V lost 1 base and J lost 8, with 9 bases in between. Germline V gives CDR1 SEHNR, CDR2 FQNEAQ (reference sequence). This CDR3 spans 13 amino acids. In nucleotides, the CDR3 is TGTGCCAGCAGCTTAGTGAACGTCTATGAGCAGTTCTTC. Translating gives CASSLVNVYEQFF.

The J gene is TRBJ2-1, the V gene TRBV10-2; 11 bases are shared with TRBD2. CDR1 WSHSY and CDR2 SAAADI come from the germline V gene. The CDR3 spans 18 residues. V trimming: 11 bases; J trimming: 0 bases; junction bases outside the gene matches: 15. The CDR3 sequence: CAGPPGTSGPSSYNEQFF. CDR3 in DNA: TGCGCCGGTCCTCCCGGGACTAGCGGTCCGAGCTCCTACAATGAGCAGTTCTTC.

This clone was seen only a few times. The CDR3 loop reads CASSLGPAGGLEQFF. CDR3 nucleotide sequence: TGTGCCAGCAGCCTGGGACCAGCGGGAGGGCTCGAGCAGTTCTTC. This rearrangement joins TRBV7-2 to TRBJ2-1; TRBD2 matches at 10 bases. This CDR3 region has 15 residues. With V trimmed by 5 bases and J by 10 bases, 11 bases remained unmatched. Germline V gene sequence: CDR1 SGHTA, CDR2 FQGNSA.